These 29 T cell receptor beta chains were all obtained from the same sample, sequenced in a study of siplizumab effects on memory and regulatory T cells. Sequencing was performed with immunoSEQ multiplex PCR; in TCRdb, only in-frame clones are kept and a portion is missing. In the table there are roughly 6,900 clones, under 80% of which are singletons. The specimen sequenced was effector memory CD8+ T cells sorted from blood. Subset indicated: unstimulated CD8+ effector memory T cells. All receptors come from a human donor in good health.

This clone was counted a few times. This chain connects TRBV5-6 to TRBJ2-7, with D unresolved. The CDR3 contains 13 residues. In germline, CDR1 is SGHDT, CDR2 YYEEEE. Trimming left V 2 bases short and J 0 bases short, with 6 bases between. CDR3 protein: CASSFYNSYEQYF. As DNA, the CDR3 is TGTGCCAGCAGCTTTTACAACTCCTACGAGCAGTACTTC.

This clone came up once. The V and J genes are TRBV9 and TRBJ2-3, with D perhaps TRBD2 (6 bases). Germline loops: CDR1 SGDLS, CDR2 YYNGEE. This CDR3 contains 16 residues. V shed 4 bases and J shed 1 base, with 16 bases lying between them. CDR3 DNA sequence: TGTGCCAGCAGCCCCCAGGGAGGTCGCGGCACAGATACGCAGTATTTT. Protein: CASSPQGGRGTDTQYF.

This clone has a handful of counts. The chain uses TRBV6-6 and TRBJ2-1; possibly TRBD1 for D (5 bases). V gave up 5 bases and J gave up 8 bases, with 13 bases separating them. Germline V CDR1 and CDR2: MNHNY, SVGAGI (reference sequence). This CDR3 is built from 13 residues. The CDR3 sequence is CASSETETYEQFF. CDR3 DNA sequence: TGTGCCAGCAGTGAGACAGAAACCTATGAGCAGTTCTTC.

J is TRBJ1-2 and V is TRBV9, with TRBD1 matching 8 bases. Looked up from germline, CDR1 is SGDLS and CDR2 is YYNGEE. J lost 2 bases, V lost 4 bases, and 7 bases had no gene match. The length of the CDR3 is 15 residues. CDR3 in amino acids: CASSHGQGPNYGYTF. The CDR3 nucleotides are TGTGCCAGCAGCCACGGACAGGGACCGAACTATGGCTACACCTTC.

CDR3 DNA sequence: TGTGCCAGCAGTTACGGGCTGGGGGAACAGCCCCAGCATTTT. This translates into CASSYGLGEQPQHF. The chain employs TRBV6-6 and TRBJ1-5; possibly TRBD1 for D (5 bases). V lost 2 bases and J 7 bases, leaving 12 bases between the germline ends. Germline lookup yields CDR1 MNHNY and CDR2 SVGAGI (reference sequence). This CDR3 has 14 residues.

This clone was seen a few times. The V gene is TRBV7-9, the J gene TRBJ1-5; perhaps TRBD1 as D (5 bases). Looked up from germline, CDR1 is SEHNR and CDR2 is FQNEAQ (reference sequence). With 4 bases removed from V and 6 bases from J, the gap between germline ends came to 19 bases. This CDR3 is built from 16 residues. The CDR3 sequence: CASSSLGEGRAQPQHF. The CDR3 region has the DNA TGTGCCAGCAGCTCCCTGGGGGAGGGAAGGGCTCAGCCCCAGCATTTT.

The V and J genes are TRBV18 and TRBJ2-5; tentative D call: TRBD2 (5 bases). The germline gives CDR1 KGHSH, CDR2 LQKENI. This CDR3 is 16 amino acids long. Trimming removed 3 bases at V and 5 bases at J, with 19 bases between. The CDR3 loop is CASSPLVGVRGETQYF. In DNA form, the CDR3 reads TGTGCCAGCTCACCCCTCGTCGGGGTTCGGGGTGAGACCCAGTACTTC.

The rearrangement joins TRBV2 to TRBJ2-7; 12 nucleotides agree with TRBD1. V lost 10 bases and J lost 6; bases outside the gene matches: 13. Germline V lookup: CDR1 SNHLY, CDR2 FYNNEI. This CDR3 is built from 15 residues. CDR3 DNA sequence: TGTGCCACCTTGATTTTCCGGGACAGGGGGCTCGAGCAGTACTTC. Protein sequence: CATLIFRDRGLEQYF. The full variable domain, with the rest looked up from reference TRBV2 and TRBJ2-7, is EPEVTQTPSHQVTQMGQEVILRCVPISNHLYFYWYRQILGQKVEFLVSFYNNEISEKSEIFDDQFSVERPDGSNFTLKIRSTKLEDSAMYFCATLIFRDRGLEQYFGPGTRLTVT.

The DNA for the CDR3 is TGTGCCAGCAGTGTCACGGGGGCAGGGAATTCACCCCTCCACTTT. Translating gives CASSVTGAGNSPLHF. The chain is built from TRBV6-4 and TRBJ1-6, with TRBD1 as a possible D gene (6 bases). Between the trimmed V and J ends, which lost 4 bases and 7 bases, there was a span of 14 bases. Germline-derived CDR1 and CDR2 are MRHNA and SNTAGT. CDR3 length equals 15 residues.

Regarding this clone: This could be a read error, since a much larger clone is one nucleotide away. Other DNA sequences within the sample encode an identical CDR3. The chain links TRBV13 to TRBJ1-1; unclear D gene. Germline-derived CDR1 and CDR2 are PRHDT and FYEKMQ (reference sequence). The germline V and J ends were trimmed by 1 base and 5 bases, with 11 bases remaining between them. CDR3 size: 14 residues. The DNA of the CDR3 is TGTGCCAGCAGCTTAGCTCTAGAGAATACTGAAGCTTTCTTT. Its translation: CASSLALENTEAFF.

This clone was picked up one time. CDR3: CASSMEGIGTEAFF. The CDR3 nucleotides read TGTGCCAGTAGTATGGAGGGAATCGGAACTGAAGCTTTCTTT. J is TRBJ1-1 and V is TRBV19; D is uncertain. CDR1 and CDR2 from the germline V gene are LNHDA and SQIVND (reference sequence). Trimming cost V 3 bases and J 5 bases, with 13 bases left between them. The CDR3 covers 14 residues.

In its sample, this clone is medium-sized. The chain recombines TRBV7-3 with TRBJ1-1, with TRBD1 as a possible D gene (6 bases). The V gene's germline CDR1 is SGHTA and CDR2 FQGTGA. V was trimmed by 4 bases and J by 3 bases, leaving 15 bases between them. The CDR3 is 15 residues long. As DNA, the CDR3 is TGTGCCAGCAGCTCCGTCGGGGGGGCCTACACTGAAGCTTTCTTT. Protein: CASSSVGGAYTEAFF.

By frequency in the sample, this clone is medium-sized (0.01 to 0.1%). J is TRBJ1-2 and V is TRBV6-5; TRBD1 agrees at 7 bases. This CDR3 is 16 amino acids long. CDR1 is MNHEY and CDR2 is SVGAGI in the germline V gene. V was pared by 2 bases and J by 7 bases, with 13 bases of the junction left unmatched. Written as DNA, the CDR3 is TGTGCCAGCAGTTACGATACGCTCAGGGGGGAGACTGGCTACACCTTC. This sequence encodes CASSYDTLRGETGYTF.

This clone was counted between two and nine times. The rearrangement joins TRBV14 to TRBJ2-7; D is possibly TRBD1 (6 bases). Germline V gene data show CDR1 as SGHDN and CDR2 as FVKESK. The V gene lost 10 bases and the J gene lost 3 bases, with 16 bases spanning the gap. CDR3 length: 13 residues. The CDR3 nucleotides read TGTGCCACTAGTTGGGGGCCAGGCTACGAGCAGTACTTC. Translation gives CATSWGPGYEQYF. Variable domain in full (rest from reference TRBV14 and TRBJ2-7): EAGVTQFPSHSVIEKGQTVTLRCDPISGHDNLYWYRRVMGKEIKFLLHFVKESKQDESGMPNNRFLAERTGGTYSTLKVQPAELEDSGVYFCATSWGPGYEQYFGPGTRLTVT.

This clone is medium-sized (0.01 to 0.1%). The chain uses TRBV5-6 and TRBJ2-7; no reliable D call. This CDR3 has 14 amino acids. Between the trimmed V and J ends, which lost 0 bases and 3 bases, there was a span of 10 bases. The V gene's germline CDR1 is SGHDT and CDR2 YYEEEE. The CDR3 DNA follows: TGTGCCAGCAGCTTGGACCAACTGTACTACGAGCAGTACTTC. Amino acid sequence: CASSLDQLYYEQYF.

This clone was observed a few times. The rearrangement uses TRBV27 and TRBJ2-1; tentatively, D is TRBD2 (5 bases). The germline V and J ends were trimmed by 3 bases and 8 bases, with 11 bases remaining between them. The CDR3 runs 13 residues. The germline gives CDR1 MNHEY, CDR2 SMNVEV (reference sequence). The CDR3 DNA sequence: TGTGCCAGCAGTTTTTCGGGGATTGATGAGCAGTTCTTC. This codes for CASSFSGIDEQFF.

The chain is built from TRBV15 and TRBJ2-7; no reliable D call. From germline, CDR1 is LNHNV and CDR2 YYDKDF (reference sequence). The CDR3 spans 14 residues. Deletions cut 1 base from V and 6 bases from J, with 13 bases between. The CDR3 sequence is CATSRAEAPGEQYF. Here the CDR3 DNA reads TGTGCCACCAGCAGAGCCGAGGCCCCGGGCGAGCAGTACTTC.

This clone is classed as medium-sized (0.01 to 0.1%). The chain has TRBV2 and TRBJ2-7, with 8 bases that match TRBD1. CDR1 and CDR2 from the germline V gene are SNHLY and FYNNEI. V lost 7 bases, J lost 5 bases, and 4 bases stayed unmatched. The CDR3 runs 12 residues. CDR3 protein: CASTWTGNEQYF. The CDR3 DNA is TGTGCCAGCACCTGGACAGGGAACGAGCAGTACTTC.

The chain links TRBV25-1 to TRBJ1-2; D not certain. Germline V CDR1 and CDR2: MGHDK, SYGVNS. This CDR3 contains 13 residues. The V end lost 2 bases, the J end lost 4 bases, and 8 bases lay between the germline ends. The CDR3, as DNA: TGTGCCAGCAGTGAAGGGTTCTTCTATGGCTACACCTTC. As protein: CASSEGFFYGYTF.

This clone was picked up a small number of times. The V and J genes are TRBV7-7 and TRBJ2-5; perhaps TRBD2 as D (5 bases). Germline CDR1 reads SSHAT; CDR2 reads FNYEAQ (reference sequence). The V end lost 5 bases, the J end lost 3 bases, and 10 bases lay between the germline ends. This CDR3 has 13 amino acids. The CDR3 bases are TGTGCCAGCAGCCCAGACTATGAAGAGACCCAGTACTTC. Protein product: CASSPDYEETQYF.

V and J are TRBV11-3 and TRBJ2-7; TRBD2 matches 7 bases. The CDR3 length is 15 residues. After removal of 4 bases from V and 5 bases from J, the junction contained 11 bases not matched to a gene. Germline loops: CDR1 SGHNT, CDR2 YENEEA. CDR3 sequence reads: CASSSISGTMNEQYF. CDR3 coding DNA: TGTGCCAGCAGCTCGATATCCGGGACTATGAACGAGCAGTACTTC.

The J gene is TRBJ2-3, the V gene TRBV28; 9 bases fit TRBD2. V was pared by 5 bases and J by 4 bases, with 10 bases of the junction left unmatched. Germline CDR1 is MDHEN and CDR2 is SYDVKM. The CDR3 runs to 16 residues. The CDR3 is CASSTIAGEVADTQYF. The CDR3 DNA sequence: TGTGCCAGCAGTACTATAGCGGGAGAGGTAGCAGATACGCAGTATTTT. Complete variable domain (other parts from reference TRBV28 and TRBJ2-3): DVKVTQSSRYLVKRTGEKVFLECVQDMDHENMFWYRQDPGLGLRLIYFSYDVKMKEKGDIPEGYSVSREKKERFSLILESASTNQTSMYLCASSTIAGEVADTQYFGPGTRLTVL.

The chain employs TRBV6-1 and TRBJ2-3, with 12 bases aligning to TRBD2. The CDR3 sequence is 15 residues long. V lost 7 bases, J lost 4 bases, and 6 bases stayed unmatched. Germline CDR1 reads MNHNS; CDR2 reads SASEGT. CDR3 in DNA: TGTGCCAGCAACCCGACTAGCGGGGGCCCAGATACGCAGTATTTT. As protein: CASNPTSGGPDTQYF.

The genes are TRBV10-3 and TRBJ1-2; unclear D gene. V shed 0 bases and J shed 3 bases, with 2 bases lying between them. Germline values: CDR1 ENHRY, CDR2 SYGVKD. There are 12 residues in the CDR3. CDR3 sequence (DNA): TGTGCCATCAGTGAGTCAGACTATGGCTACACCTTC. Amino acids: CAISESDYGYTF.

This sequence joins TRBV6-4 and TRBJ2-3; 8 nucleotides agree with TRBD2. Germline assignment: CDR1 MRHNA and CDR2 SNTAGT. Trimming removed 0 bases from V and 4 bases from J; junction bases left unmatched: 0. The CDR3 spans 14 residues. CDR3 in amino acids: CASSDSAGADTQYF. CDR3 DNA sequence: TGTGCCAGCAGTGACTCAGCGGGAGCAGATACGCAGTATTTT.

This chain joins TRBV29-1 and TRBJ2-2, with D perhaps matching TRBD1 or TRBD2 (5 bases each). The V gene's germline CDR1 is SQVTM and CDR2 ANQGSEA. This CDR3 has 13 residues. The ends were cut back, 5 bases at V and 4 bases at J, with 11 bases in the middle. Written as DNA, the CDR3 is TGCAGCGTTTACTGGGGGAGCACCGGGGAGCTGTTTTTT. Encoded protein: CSVYWGSTGELFF.

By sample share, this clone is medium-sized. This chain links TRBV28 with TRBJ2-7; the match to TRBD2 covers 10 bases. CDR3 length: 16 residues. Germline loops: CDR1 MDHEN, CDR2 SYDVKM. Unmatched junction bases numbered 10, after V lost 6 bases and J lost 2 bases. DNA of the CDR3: TGTGCCAGCAGGGGTACCGTTACTAGCGGGACCTACGAGCAGTACTTC. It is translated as CASRGTVTSGTYEQYF.

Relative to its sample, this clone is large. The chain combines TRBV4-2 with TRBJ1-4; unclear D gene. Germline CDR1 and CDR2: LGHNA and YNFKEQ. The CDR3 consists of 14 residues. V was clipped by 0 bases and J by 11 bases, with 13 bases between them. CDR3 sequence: CASSQDGVGVKLFF. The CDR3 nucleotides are TGTGCCAGCAGCCAAGATGGGGTCGGGGTGAAACTGTTTTTT.

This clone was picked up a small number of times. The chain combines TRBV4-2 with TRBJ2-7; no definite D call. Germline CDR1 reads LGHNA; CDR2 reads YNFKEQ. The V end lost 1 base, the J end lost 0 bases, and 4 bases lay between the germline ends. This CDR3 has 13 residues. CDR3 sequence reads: CASSQGPSYEQYF. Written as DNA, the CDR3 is TGTGCCAGCAGCCAAGGGCCCTCCTACGAGCAGTACTTC.